Included here is one T cell receptor (beta chain) sequence, with context. Its antigen remains unknown. Here immunoSEQ multiplex PCR was the method, and the copy in TCRdb shows in-frame clones only, minus some. The data contain about 150,000 clones, about 93% of them singletons. The sample originates from a study of T cell responses to AZD1222 COVID-19 vaccine. Study results and limitations: Repertoire sampling occurred only after the peak T cell response. The breadth and depth of Spike-specific TCRs increased once two AZD1222 doses had been given.

J lost 7 bases, V lost 3 bases, and 7 bases had no gene match. Germline CDR1 is GTSNPN and CDR2 is SVGIG (reference sequence). The CDR3 is 14 residues long. The specimen was peripheral blood, collected 28 days after the second AZD1222 dose. This clonotype was sampled from an adult who received the AZD1222 COVID-19 vaccine. The rearrangement joins TRBV30 to TRBJ1-5; 9 bases fit TRBD1. The CDR3 DNA is TGTGCCTGGAGCCCCGGACAGGGGTCGCAGCCCCAGCATTTT. Translated: CAWSPGQGSQPQHF.